This is a list of T cell receptor beta chains from one sample in a study of CD8 T cells in ankylosing spondylitis. TCRdb analysed the 5' RACE reads with MiXCR anew, one entry per CDR3 protein. The sample lists about 500,000 distinct CDR3 sequences, less than 6% occurring once. The specimen was blood, either unsorted or a sorted T cell fraction (not recorded which). All receptors derive from a male donor with ankylosing spondylitis. Each CDR3 is given with its conserved first and last residue.

TRBJ2-5 TRBV7-6 CASSSDKRETQYF
TRBJ2-2 TRBV4-3 CASSQDPSGGAYTGELFF
TRBJ1-4 TRBV7-2 CASSFMTGNEKLFF
TRBJ1-1 TRBV20-1 CSAWTGVSTEAFF
TRBJ1-1 TRBV29-1 CSVEDLFRGYAFF
TRBJ1-4 TRBV7-2 CASSTDWGDEKLFF
TRBJ2-7 TRBV7-2 CASSYGRRNYEQYF
TRBJ2-1 TRBV7-2 CASKSGAYNEQFF
TRBJ2-3 TRBV4-3 CASSQIYLADTQYF
TRBJ2-7 TRBV5-1 CASSFGPGSSYEQYF
TRBJ1-2 TRBV25-1 CASSEQTGLYGYTF
TRBJ2-2 TRBV18 CASSPSQGNTGELFF
TRBJ2-7 TRBV12-3/TRBV12-4 CATNRQGNYEQYF
TRBJ1-5 TRBV15 CATSRDPHNQPQHF